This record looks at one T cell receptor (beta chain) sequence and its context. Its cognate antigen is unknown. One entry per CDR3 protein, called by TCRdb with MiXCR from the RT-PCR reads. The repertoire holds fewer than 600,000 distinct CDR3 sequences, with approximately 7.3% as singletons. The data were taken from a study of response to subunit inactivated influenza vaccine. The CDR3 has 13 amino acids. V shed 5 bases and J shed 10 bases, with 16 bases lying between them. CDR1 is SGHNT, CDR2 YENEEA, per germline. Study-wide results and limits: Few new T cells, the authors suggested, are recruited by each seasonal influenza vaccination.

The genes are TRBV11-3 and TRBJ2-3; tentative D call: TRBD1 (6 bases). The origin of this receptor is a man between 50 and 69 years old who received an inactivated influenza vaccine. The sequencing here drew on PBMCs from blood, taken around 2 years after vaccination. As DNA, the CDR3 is TGTGCCAGCAGCCAGGGCCCGCAGGGGTCGCAGTATTTT. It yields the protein CASSQGPQGSQYF.